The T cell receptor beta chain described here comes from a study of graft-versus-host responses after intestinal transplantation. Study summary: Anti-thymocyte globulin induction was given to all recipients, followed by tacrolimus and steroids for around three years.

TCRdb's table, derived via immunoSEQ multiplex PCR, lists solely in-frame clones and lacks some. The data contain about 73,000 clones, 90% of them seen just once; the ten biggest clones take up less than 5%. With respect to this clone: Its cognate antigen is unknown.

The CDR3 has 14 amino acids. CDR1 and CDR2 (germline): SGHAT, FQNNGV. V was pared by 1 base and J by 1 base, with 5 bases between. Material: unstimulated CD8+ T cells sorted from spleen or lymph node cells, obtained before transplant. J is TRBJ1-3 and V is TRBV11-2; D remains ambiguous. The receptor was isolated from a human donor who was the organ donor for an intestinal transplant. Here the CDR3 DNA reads TGTGCCAGCAGCTTAGTCGGGTCTGGAAACACCATATATTTT. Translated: CASSLVGSGNTIYF. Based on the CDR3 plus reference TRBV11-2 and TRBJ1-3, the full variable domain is EAGVAQSPRYKIIEKRQSVAFWCNPISGHATLYWYQQILGQGPKLLIQFQNNGVVDDSQLPKDRFSAERLKGVDSTLKIQPAKLEDSAVYLCASSLVGSGNTIYFGEGSWLTVV.